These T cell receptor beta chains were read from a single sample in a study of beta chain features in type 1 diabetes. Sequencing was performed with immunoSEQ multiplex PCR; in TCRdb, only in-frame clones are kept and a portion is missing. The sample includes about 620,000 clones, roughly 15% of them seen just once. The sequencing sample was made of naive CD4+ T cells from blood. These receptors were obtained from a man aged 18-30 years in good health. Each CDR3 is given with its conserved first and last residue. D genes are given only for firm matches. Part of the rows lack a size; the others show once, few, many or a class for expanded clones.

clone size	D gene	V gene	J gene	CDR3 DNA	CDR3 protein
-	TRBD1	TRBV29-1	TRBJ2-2	TGCAGCGTTCGACAGGGTACTCCCTCCCCCGGGGAGCTGTTTTTT	CSVRQGTPSPGELFF
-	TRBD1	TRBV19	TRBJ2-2	TGTGCCAGTAGCCGATCGGACAGGGAGACCGGGGAGCTGTTTTTT	CASSRSDRETGELFF
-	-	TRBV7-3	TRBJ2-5	TGTGCCAGCAGCTCCCCCGAAAAGGGTCAAGAGACCCAGTACTTC	CASSSPEKGQETQYF
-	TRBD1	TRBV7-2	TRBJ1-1	TGTGCCAGCAGCCGGACAGGAACATTGAACACTGAAGCTTTCTTT	CASSRTGTLNTEAFF
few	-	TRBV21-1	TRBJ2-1	TGTGCCAGCAGAACTGGGTCGGTCAGCTCCTACAATGAGCAGTTCTTC	CASRTGSVSSYNEQFF
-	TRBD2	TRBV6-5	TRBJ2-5	TGTGCCAGCAGGCTAGCGGGAGGTTTTATGGAGACCCAGTACTTC	CASRLAGGFMETQYF
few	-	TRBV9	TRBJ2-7	TGTGCCAGCAGCCAGCTCGGGACCACGGTATACGAGCAGTACTTC	CASSQLGTTVYEQYF
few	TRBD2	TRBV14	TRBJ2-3	TGTGCCAGCAGCCAGCAACCCTGGACTAGCGGGAGAGGCACAGATACGCAGTATTTT	CASSQQPWTSGRGTDTQYF
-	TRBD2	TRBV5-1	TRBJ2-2	TGCGCCAGCAGCGCGGGAGGCGGCGACACCGGGGAGCTGTTTTTT	CASSAGGGDTGELFF
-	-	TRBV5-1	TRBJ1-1	TGCGCCAGCAGCTTGGCAGGGAGTAACACTGAAGCTTTCTTT	CASSLAGSNTEAFF
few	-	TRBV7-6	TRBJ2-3	TGTGCCAGCAGCTTAAGGACTTCAGCTAGCACAGATACGCAGTATTTT	CASSLRTSASTDTQYF
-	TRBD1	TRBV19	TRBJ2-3	TGTGCCAGTAGTATCCTGTTGGGACAGGGGGCGAGAGATACGCAGTATTTT	CASSILLGQGARDTQYF